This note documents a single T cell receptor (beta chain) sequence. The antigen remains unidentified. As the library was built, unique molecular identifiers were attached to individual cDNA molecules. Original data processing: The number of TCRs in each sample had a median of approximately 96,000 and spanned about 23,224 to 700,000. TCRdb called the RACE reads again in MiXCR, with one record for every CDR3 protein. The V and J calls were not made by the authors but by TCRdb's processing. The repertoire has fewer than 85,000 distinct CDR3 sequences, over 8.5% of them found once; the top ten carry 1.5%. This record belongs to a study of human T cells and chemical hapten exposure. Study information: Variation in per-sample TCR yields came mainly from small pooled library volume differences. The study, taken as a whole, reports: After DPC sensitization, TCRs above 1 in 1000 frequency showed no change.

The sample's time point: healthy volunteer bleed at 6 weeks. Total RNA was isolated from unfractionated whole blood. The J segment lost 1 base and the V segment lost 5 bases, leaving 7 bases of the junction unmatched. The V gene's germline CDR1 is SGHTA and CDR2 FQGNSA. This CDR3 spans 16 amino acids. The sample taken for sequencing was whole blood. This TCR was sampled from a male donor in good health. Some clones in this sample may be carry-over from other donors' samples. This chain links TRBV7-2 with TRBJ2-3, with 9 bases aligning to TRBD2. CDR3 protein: CASSRTIAGGTDTQYF. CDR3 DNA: TGTGCCAGCAGCCGAACAATAGCGGGGGGCACAGATACGCAGTATTTT.